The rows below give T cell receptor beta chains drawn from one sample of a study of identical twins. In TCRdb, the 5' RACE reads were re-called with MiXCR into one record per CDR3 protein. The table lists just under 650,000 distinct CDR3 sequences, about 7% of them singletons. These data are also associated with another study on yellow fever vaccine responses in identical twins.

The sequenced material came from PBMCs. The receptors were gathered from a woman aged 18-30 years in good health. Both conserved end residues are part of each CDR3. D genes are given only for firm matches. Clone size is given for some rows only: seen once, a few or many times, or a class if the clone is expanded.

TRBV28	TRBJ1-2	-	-	TGTGCCAGCAGTGCACAAACGGAGACTTACTATGGCTACACCTTC	CASSAQTETYYGYTF
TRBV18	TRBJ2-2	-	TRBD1	TGTGCCAGCTCACCACTGGGACAGGTGTCCGCCGGGGAGCTGTTTTTT	CASSPLGQVSAGELFF
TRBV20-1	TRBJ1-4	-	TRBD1	TGCAGTGCTAGGCAGACAGGGGTCGGAACTAATGAAAAACTGTTTTTT	CSARQTGVGTNEKLFF
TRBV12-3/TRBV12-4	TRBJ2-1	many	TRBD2	TGTGCCACAAAGTACTCGGGGGGGCGGAATGAGCAGTTCTTC	CATKYSGGRNEQFF
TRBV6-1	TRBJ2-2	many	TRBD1	TGTGCCAGCAGTATCTGGACAGGGCAACAATACGGGGAGCTGTTTTTT	CASSIWTGQQYGELFF
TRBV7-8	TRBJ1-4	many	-	TGTGCCAGCAGCTTAGACGTCAGGGGAGAAGAAAAACTGTTTTTT	CASSLDVRGEEKLFF
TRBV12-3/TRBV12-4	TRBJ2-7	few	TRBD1	TGTGCCAGCAGTTCAACCCACGGGACAGGGTATTACGAGCAGTACTTC	CASSSTHGTGYYEQYF
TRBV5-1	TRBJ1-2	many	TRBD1	TGCGCCAGCAGTGGAGGACAGGGCTATGGCTACACCTTC	CASSGGQGYGYTF
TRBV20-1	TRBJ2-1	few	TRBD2	TGCAGTGCTAGAGCTAGCGGGAGACGGAGCTACAATGAGCAGTTCTTC	CSARASGRRSYNEQFF
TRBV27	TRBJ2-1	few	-	TGTGCCAGCAGTTTATCTTTGAGTAGCGGCCGTACAATGAGTCAGTTCTTC	CASSLSLSSGRTMSQFF
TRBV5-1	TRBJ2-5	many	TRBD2	TGCGCCAGCAGCTTCACTAGCGGGACCTTGGCGGAGACCCAGTACTTC	CASSFTSGTLAETQYF
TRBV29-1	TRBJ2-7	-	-	TGCAGCGTACGCCAGACGGGAAACGAGCAGTACTTC	CSVRQTGNEQYF
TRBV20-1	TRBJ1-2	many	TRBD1	TGCAGTGCTAGCGCCGGGACAGGGCCGGTAGGGTATGGCTACACCTTC	CSASAGTGPVGYGYTF
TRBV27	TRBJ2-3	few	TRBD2	TGTGCCAGCAGTTTTTTAACTAGCGGGGGGGCAAATACGCAGTATTTT	CASSFLTSGGANTQYF
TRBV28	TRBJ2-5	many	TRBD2	TGTGCCAGCACCTTAGACGCGAGTAGCGGGAGAAGAAGAGAGACCCAGTACTTC	CASTLDASSGRRRETQYF
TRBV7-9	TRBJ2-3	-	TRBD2	TGTGCCAGCAGCTCCACCGGGACTAGCGGCACAGATACGCAGTATTTT	CASSSTGTSGTDTQYF
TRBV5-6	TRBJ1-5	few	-	TGTGCCAGCAGCTTTGGATTTAGCAATCAGCCCCAGCATTTT	CASSFGFSNQPQHF
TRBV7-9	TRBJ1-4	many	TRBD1	TGTGCCAGCAGCTCGGGACAGGGGGCTAGTGAAAAACTGTTTTTT	CASSSGQGASEKLFF
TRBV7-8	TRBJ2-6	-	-	TGTGCCAGCAGCTTACTAGGGTCGGGCGGGGCCAACGTCCTGACTTTC	CASSLLGSGGANVLTF
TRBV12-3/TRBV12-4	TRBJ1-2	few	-	TGTGCCAGCAGGGGGGGGGAGCAGGGTTTGGGTAACTATGGCTACACCTTC	CASRGGEQGLGNYGYTF
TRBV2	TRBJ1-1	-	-	TGTGCCAGCAGTGAAAACGGATTGAACACTGAAGCTTTCTTT	CASSENGLNTEAFF
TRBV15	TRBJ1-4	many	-	TGTGCCACCAGCACCTCCCTACAGGGAATTGGGGAAAAACTGTTTTTT	CATSTSLQGIGEKLFF
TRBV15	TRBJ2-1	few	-	TGTGCCACCAGCAGACCGGGACTGACGAATGAGCAGTTCTTC	CATSRPGLTNEQFF
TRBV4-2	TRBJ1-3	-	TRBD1	TGTGCCAGCAGCCCGGGACAGGGAGTGAGTCTTGCTGGAAACACCATATATTTT	CASSPGQGVSLAGNTIYF
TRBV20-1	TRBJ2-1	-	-	TGCAGTGCTACCCGGGACTCTCAATCCTACAATGAGCAGTTCTTC	CSATRDSQSYNEQFF
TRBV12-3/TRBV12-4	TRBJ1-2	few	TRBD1	TGTGCCAGCAGCGACAGGGGTGACTATGGCTACACCTTC	CASSDRGDYGYTF
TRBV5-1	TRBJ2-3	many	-	TGCGCCAGCAGCTTGGCCGTTAGCGAGCACACAGATACGCAGTATTTT	CASSLAVSEHTDTQYF
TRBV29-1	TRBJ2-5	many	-	TGCAGCGTCTCCGGTCTAGCGATGGAGACCCAGTACTTC	CSVSGLAMETQYF
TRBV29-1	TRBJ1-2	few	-	TGCAGCGTTGGTCGATATGGGGACATCAACTATGGCTACACCTTC	CSVGRYGDINYGYTF
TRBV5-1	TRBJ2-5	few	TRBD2	TGCGCCAGCAGCGCGATGACTAGCTTGGCGGAGACCCAGTACTTC	CASSAMTSLAETQYF
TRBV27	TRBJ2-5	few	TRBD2	TGTGCCAGCAGTTTATTCCTAGCGGGTCAAGAGACCCAGTACTTC	CASSLFLAGQETQYF
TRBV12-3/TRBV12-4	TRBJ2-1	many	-	TGTGCCAGCAAAGGGGACGGACTCGATGAGCAGTTCTTC	CASKGDGLDEQFF
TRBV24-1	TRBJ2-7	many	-	TGTGCCACCAGTGATCGCTACGAGCAGTACTTC	CATSDRYEQYF
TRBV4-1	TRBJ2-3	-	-	TGCGCCAGCAGCCCACTGACAGGTTTCACAGATACGCAGTATTTT	CASSPLTGFTDTQYF
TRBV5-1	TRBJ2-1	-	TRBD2	TGCGCCAGCAGCTTTTGGTTTCAAGCGGGAGGGTCCTACAATGAGCAGTTCTTC	CASSFWFQAGGSYNEQFF
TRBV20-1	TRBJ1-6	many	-	TGCAGTGCTAGAGTGTATGTCGATTCACCCCTCCACTTT	CSARVYVDSPLHF
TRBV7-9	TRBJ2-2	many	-	TGTGCCAGCAGCTTAGAATTTACCGGGAACACCGGGGAGCTGTTTTTT	CASSLEFTGNTGELFF
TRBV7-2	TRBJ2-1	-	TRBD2	TGTGCCAGCAGCTTCGGGACTAGCGGAACGAACAATGAGCAGTTCTTC	CASSFGTSGTNNEQFF
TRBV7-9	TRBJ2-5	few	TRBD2	TGTGCCAGCAGCGGAAAGGGACTACAGCAAGAGACCCAGTACTTC	CASSGKGLQQETQYF
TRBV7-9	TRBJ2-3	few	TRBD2	TGTGCCATCATTTATGGGAGGGCCGGGGGAGATACGCAGTATTTT	CAIIYGRAGGDTQYF
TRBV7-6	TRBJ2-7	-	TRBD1	TGTGCCAGCAGCGACCGGGACAGTGCCTTTTACGAGCAGTACTTC	CASSDRDSAFYEQYF